The sequence of this T cell receptor beta chain was determined in a study of blood T cell repertoires in COVID-19. V lost 3 bases to trimming and J lost 7 bases, with 16 bases between them. Germline V gene data show CDR1 as SGHAT and CDR2 as FQNNGV. The CDR3 sequence is 15 residues long. The repertoire was sequenced with immunoSEQ multiplex PCR; TCRdb's copy has only in-frame clones and lacks some. The sample consists of fewer than 80,000 clones, roughly 90% of them appearing once. The receptor comes from a man aged 80 or over with COVID-19, enrolled during active disease. The chain uses TRBV11-2 and TRBJ2-1; tentatively, D is TRBD2 (7 bases). What was sequenced was peripheral blood. CDR3 nucleotide sequence: TGTGCCAGCAGCTTTACAGGCAGGGGAGGGAATGAGCAGTTCTTC. It encodes CASSFTGRGGNEQFF.